The 20 T cell receptor beta chains below were found in one sample sequenced in a study of cytomegalovirus exposure and HLA in healthy donors. PCR amplification relied on 60 Vbeta primers (plus 13 Jbeta primers). Only in-frame clones appear in the TCRdb table, and some are missing; sequencing was by immunoSEQ multiplex PCR. The table has nearly 110,000 clones, approximately 85% seen once. Source material: PBMCs. The receptor source for this set is a man aged 50-60 years in good health and CMV-seronegative.

J is TRBJ1-4 and V is TRBV27, with 9 bases identical to TRBD1. J was trimmed by 8 bases and V by 6 bases; bases with no gene match: 7. The CDR3 consists of 14 residues. Germline V gene data show CDR1 as MNHEY and CDR2 as SMNVEV (reference sequence). CDR3 loop: CASSTFGQGEKLFF. The CDR3 DNA reads TGTGCCAGCAGCACCTTCGGACAGGGGGAAAAACTGTTTTTT.

The chain carries TRBV9 and TRBJ2-5, with 12 bases fitting TRBD2. CDR1 SGDLS and CDR2 YYNGEE come from the germline V gene. V was pared by 4 bases and J by 4 bases, with 2 bases of the junction left unmatched. The CDR3 covers 14 residues. For the CDR3, the DNA is TGTGCCAGCAGCCAGGGACTAGCGGGAGAGACCCAGTACTTC. Translated: CASSQGLAGETQYF.

J is TRBJ2-3 and V is TRBV7-8, with 9 nucleotides matching TRBD2. The germline V gene has CDR1 SGHVS and CDR2 FQNEAQ. The CDR3 consists of 15 residues. Trimming removed 5 bases from V and 5 bases from J; junction bases left unmatched: 8. CDR3 sequence reads: CASSLGLARGDTQYF. DNA for the CDR3: TGTGCCAGCAGCCTCGGACTAGCGAGGGGAGATACGCAGTATTTT.

The chain couples TRBV7-9 to TRBJ2-6; D uncertain. The V gene's germline CDR1 is SEHNR and CDR2 FQNEAQ (reference sequence). Deletions cut 9 bases from V and 0 bases from J, with 6 bases between. CDR3 length equals 13 residues. CDR3 bases: TGTGCCAGTTCCAACTCTGGGGCCAACGTCCTGACTTTC. Amino acids: CASSNSGANVLTF.

This clone came up a few times. This sequence joins TRBV10-1 and TRBJ1-1; D ambiguous. V was trimmed by 4 bases and J by 2 bases, leaving 8 bases between them. CDR1 WNHNN and CDR2 SYGVQD come from the germline V gene (reference sequence). This CDR3 is 13 amino acids long. The DNA for the CDR3 is TGCGCCAGCAGTGCCCAGATAAACACTGAAGCTTTCTTT. Its translation is CASSAQINTEAFF.

This rearrangement joins TRBV2 to TRBJ2-5; 7 bases fit TRBD1. Trimming took 4 bases from V and 5 from J; bases not matched to a gene: 10. The CDR3 totals 15 residues. Germline CDR1 SNHLY, CDR2 FYNNEI. The CDR3 spells CASSAGTDLGETQYF. For the CDR3, the DNA is TGTGCCAGCAGTGCCGGGACAGATCTGGGGGAGACCCAGTACTTC. Based on the CDR3 plus reference TRBV2 and TRBJ2-5, the full variable domain is EPEVTQTPSHQVTQMGQEVILRCVPISNHLYFYWYRQILGQKVEFLVSFYNNEISEKSEIFDDQFSVERPDGSNFTLKIRSTKLEDSAMYFCASSAGTDLGETQYFGPGTRLLVL.

J is TRBJ1-4 and V is TRBV6-1, with D perhaps TRBD1 (5 bases). CDR1 and CDR2 from the germline V gene are MNHNS and SASEGT. The CDR3 is 14 amino acids. The V gene lost 1 base and the J gene lost 7 bases, with 10 bases spanning the gap. CDR3 bases: TGTGCCAGCAGTGAAGTAAGGGGAGGTGAAAAACTGTTTTTT. The encoded protein is CASSEVRGGEKLFF.

This chain uses TRBV10-3 with TRBJ2-3; 12 bases match TRBD2. Trimming at V came to 6 bases and at J to 4 bases, leaving 8 bases not matched to a gene. The length of the CDR3 is 16 residues. Per germline, CDR1 ENHRY and CDR2 SYGVKD. The CDR3 DNA follows: TGTGCCATCAGGGACTACCTAGCGGGGGGGGCAGATACGCAGTATTTT. This sequence encodes CAIRDYLAGGADTQYF.

The table lists this clone with a few counts. V gene TRBV5-8 combines with J gene TRBJ2-7; 8 bases align to TRBD1. Germline-derived CDR1 and CDR2 are SGHTS and YDEGEE. V trimming: 3 bases; J trimming: 2 bases; junction bases outside the gene matches: 19. The CDR3 has 19 amino acids. The CDR3 loop is CASSYLRGPGGLIPYEQYV. The CDR3 DNA is TGTGCCAGCAGCTATCTCAGGGGGCCAGGGGGCCTAATCCCCTACGAGCAGTACGTC.

The table lists this clone with a count of one. The genes are TRBV5-6 and TRBJ1-2; 8 bases line up with TRBD1. The V and J ends lost 5 bases and 7 bases, in that order; junction bases with no gene match: 13. This CDR3 region has 15 residues. Germline lookup yields CDR1 SGHDT and CDR2 YYEEEE. DNA of the CDR3: TGTGCCAGCAGTTCCGACTGGACAGGGAATTTTGGCTACACCTTC. Translating gives CASSSDWTGNFGYTF.

V and J are TRBV18 and TRBJ1-3; 12 nucleotides align to TRBD1. The CDR3 has 18 amino acids. J lost 0 bases, V lost 2 bases, and 5 bases had no gene match. Germline CDR1 is KGHSH and CDR2 is LQKENI. Written as DNA, the CDR3 is TGTGCCAGCTCACCAGGGACAGGGGGCCGACTCTCTGGAAACACCATATATTTT. This gives the protein CASSPGTGGRLSGNTIYF. The entire variable domain, with the rest obtained from reference TRBV18 and TRBJ1-3, is as follows: NAGVMQNPRHLVRRRGQEARLRCSPMKGHSHVYWYRQLPEEGLKFMVYLQKENIIDESGMPKERFSAEFPKEGPSILRIQQVVRGDSAAYFCASSPGTGGRLSGNTIYFGEGSWLTVV.

This sequence joins TRBV10-2 and TRBJ2-7, with D unclear. The CDR3 consists of 14 residues. Trimming shortened V by 3 bases and J by 3 bases, and 12 bases separated the two germline ends. Germline-derived CDR1 and CDR2 are WSHSY and SAAADI. The CDR3 DNA is TGCGCCAGCAGTGATTCCTCCCTCGGCTACGAGCAGTACTTC. It specifies CASSDSSLGYEQYF.

V and J are TRBV6-4 and TRBJ2-6, with TRBD1 matching over 8 bases. Germline assignment: CDR1 MRHNA and CDR2 SNTAGT. Trimming cost V 6 bases and J 0 bases; bases outside gene matches: 7. This CDR3 comprises 17 residues. CDR3 in DNA: TGTGCCAGCAGCCACCGGGACAGGAGCTCTGGGGCCAACGTCCTGACTTTC. This sequence encodes CASSHRDRSSGANVLTF.

The J gene is TRBJ1-2, the V gene TRBV6-1; 7 nucleotides match TRBD1. The CDR3 length is 15 residues. With 3 bases clipped from V and 6 bases from J, the junction kept 10 bases outside the gene matches. The V gene's germline CDR1 is MNHNS and CDR2 SASEGT. CDR3 coding DNA: TGTGCCAGCAGTGACTTAACGACAGGGTGGGATGGCTACACCTTC. Amino acids: CASSDLTTGWDGYTF.

This clone came up a few times. The chain has TRBV28 and TRBJ1-1; unclear D gene. The V end lost 7 bases, the J end lost 0 bases, and 6 bases lay between the germline ends. Germline assignment: CDR1 MDHEN and CDR2 SYDVKM. The CDR3 totals 12 residues. CDR3 DNA sequence: TGTGCCAGCATGGAGGTGAACACTGAAGCTTTCTTT. Its protein product is CASMEVNTEAFF. The full variable domain, completed using reference TRBV28 and TRBJ1-1, is DVKVTQSSRYLVKRTGEKVFLECVQDMDHENMFWYRQDPGLGLRLIYFSYDVKMKEKGDIPEGYSVSREKKERFSLILESASTNQTSMYLCASMEVNTEAFFGQGTRLTVV.

There are a few counts of this clone. The rearrangement links TRBV9 to TRBJ1-5, with 7 bases identical to TRBD1. The germline V gene encodes CDR1 SGDLS and CDR2 YYNGEE. This CDR3 region has 15 residues. V was pared by 0 bases and J by 3 bases, with 3 bases of the junction left unmatched. CDR3 loop: CASSVEGAFNQPQHF. CDR3 sequence (DNA): TGTGCCAGCAGCGTAGAGGGGGCCTTCAATCAGCCCCAGCATTTT.

Only a few counts were recorded for this clone. The V and J genes are TRBV2 and TRBJ2-7, with D possibly TRBD2 on 7 matching bases. Per germline, CDR1 SNHLY and CDR2 FYNNEI. V was clipped by 4 bases and J by 8 bases, with 18 bases between them. The CDR3 has 14 residues. As DNA, the CDR3 is TGTGCCAGCAGTGGAGGACTAGGGGGGCTCAAGCAGTACTTC. The encoded protein is CASSGGLGGLKQYF.

Written as DNA, the CDR3 is TGTGCCAGCAGCTCCACAGGGGAACCCCTCCACTTT. This translates into CASSSTGEPLHF. The chain employs TRBV13 and TRBJ1-6, with 7 positions matching TRBD1. The CDR3 is 12 residues long. Germline V gene sequence: CDR1 PRHDT, CDR2 FYEKMQ (reference sequence). The J segment lost 12 bases and the V segment lost 4 bases, leaving 3 bases of the junction unmatched.

This rearrangement joins TRBV7-3 to TRBJ1-1; TRBD1 is a possible D gene (5 bases). V lost 2 bases, J lost 7 bases, and 14 bases lay in between. CDR3 size: 14 residues. Germline V CDR1 and CDR2: SGHTA, FQGTGA. The CDR3 nucleotides are TGTGCCAGCAGCTTAGGGGCGGCCGGCGGTGAAGCTTTCTTT. This encodes CASSLGAAGGEAFF.

The chain is built from TRBV28 and TRBJ1-1; 8 nucleotides line up with TRBD1. Germline V gene data show CDR1 as MDHEN and CDR2 as SYDVKM. V dropped 7 bases and J dropped 4; count of bases not matched to a gene: 11. The CDR3 covers 15 residues. The CDR3 DNA sequence: TGTGCCAGCAACCGACCCCACAGGGGGACCACTGAAGCTTTCTTT. Residues: CASNRPHRGTTEAFF.